A selection of T cell receptor beta chains follows, all from one sample in a study of T cell repertoires in breast cancer. TCRdb re-analysed the emulsion pairing reads in MiXCR, keeping a single row per CDR3 protein. The table shows about 40,000 distinct CDR3 sequences, with around 45% occurring only once. What was sequenced was CD8+ T cells. All receptors come from a pool of human donors with breast cancer or a healthy control (not recorded which). Both conserved end residues are part of each CDR3. A D gene is named only where the DNA matches it firmly. Rows give clone size only sometimes, using once, few, many, or a class for an expanded clone.

D gene,J gene,V gene,clone size,CDR3 DNA,CDR3 protein
TRBD1,TRBJ2-3,TRBV10-1,NA,TGCGCCAGCAGTGAGTCGATACGACAGGGGGCCGTGGATACGCAGTATTTT,CASSESIRQGAVDTQYF
NA,TRBJ2-7,TRBV6-5,NA,TGTGCCAGCAGTTACCGAGGGGTGCAGGGGTACGAGCAGTACTTC,CASSYRGVQGYEQYF
TRBD1,TRBJ2-1,TRBV7-2,NA,TGTGCCAGCAGTTTTACAGGGGGAAGGAACTACAATGAGCAGTTCTTC,CASSFTGGRNYNEQFF
NA,TRBJ1-2,TRBV28,NA,TGTGCCAGCAGCCTCCTGGGCCTTTCCCATGGCTACACCTTC,CASSLLGLSHGYTF
NA,TRBJ2-7,TRBV6-1,NA,TGTGTTAGCAGCTTCAACAGATACGAGCAGTACTTC,CVSSFNRYEQYF
NA,TRBJ2-1,TRBV5-1,NA,TGCGCCAGCAGCTTGGGACTTTACAATGAGCAGTTCTTC,CASSLGLYNEQFF
NA,TRBJ2-6,TRBV3-1,NA,TGTGCCAGCAGCCAAGTTTATGGAGGACCCGGGGCCAACGTCCTGACTTTC,CASSQVYGGPGANVLTF
NA,TRBJ2-1,TRBV2,few,TGTGCCAGCGAGAGAAGGGGAGGAAAAGGATACAATGAGCAGTTCTTC,CASERRGGKGYNEQFF
NA,TRBJ1-1,TRBV4-1,NA,TGCGCCAGCAGCCAAGTACCCCTTAGCTCTGAAGCTTTCTTT,CASSQVPLSSEAFF
TRBD1,TRBJ1-2,TRBV20-1,NA,TGCAGTGCCCCGGGCATGGGACAGATGGGTGGCTACACCTTC,CSAPGMGQMGGYTF
NA,TRBJ2-1,TRBV7-3,NA,TGTGCCAGCAGCTTAACTCAGGTCAACAATGAGCAGTTCTTC,CASSLTQVNNEQFF
NA,TRBJ2-1,TRBV15,many,TGTGCCACCAGCCGTCTCCTAGGCTCCTACAATGAGCAGTTCTTC,CATSRLLGSYNEQFF
TRBD1,TRBJ2-1,TRBV20-1,NA,TGCAGTGCTCCAACGCCCCAGGGGGCCCATGAGCAGTTCTTC,CSAPTPQGAHEQFF
NA,TRBJ1-2,TRBV10-3,few,TGTGCCACCCAGAGTTGGGGCTACACCTTC,CATQSWGYTF
NA,TRBJ1-2,TRBV30,NA,TGTGCCTGGAGTGCGACCACAGGGTCTGGCTACACCTTC,CAWSATTGSGYTF
NA,TRBJ1-1,TRBV20-1,NA,TGCAGTGCTTGGACAGATAACACTGAAGCTTTCTTT,CSAWTDNTEAFF
NA,TRBJ2-3,TRBV7-6,NA,TGTGCCAGCAGTGGAACGCCGGGACACCTAAAGGTTTTT,CASSGTPGHLKVF
NA,TRBJ1-1,TRBV10-3,NA,TGTGCCATCAGTGTAGGACTTACTAGACCCTCGAACACTGAAGCTTTCTTT,CAISVGLTRPSNTEAFF
TRBD1,TRBJ1-2,TRBV20-1,few,TGCAGTGCTCCAGACAGGGGCGTCTATGGCTACACCTTC,CSAPDRGVYGYTF
NA,TRBJ1-4,TRBV19,NA,TGTGCCAGTATGAGGGGGGGAAAACTGTTTTTT,CASMRGGKLFF
TRBD2,TRBJ2-3,TRBV20-1,NA,TGCAGTGCTAGATCCCAGCGGGATTATTCTAGCACAGATACGCAGTATTTT,CSARSQRDYSSTDTQYF
NA,TRBJ1-1,TRBV11-2,NA,TGTGCCAGCAGCTTAGAGGGCAGCATGAACACTGAAGCTTTCTTT,CASSLEGSMNTEAFF
NA,TRBJ1-3,TRBV6-5,many,TGTGCCAGCAGTTGGGGGGTCGATGGAAACACCATATATTTT,CASSWGVDGNTIYF
NA,TRBJ2-5,TRBV6-1,NA,TGTGCCAGCAGTGAAGCGCGATACCCGAGGGGAGAGACCCAGTACTTC,CASSEARYPRGETQYF
NA,TRBJ2-2,TRBV27,NA,TGTGCCAGCAGTTTATACGGGTCTAGCACCGGGGAGCTGTTTTTT,CASSLYGSSTGELFF
NA,TRBJ2-6,TRBV20-1,NA,TGCAGTGCTAGATTCCAGGAGGGCTCTGGGGCCAACGTCCTGACTTTC,CSARFQEGSGANVLTF
TRBD2,TRBJ2-3,TRBV7-2,few,TGTGCCAGCAGCTCTCTCGGACTAGGCACAGATACGCAGTATTTT,CASSSLGLGTDTQYF
NA,TRBJ2-7,TRBV7-2,NA,TGTGCCAGCAGCTTAGAGGTTAGCGGAGCCTACGAGCAGTACTTC,CASSLEVSGAYEQYF
NA,TRBJ1-2,TRBV12-3/TRBV12-4,NA,TGTGCCAGCAGTTTAGTAGGGGCGTTGCTTGGCTACACCTTC,CASSLVGALLGYTF
TRBD2,TRBJ2-1,TRBV20-1,NA,TGCAGTGCTCCCAGGCTAGCGGGGATTGAGCAGTTCTTC,CSAPRLAGIEQFF
NA,TRBJ2-5,TRBV6-5,NA,TGTGCCAGCAGTGAGACAGGGAGGGTCGGAGAGACCCAGTACTTC,CASSETGRVGETQYF
NA,TRBJ2-5,TRBV2,NA,TGTGCCAGCAGTGAAGACTTGGTAAAGGGGGGGACCCAGTACTTC,CASSEDLVKGGTQYF
NA,TRBJ2-1,TRBV6-1,NA,TGTGCCAGCAGGATACGGGCCCGGGACCCTTTCAATGAGCAGTTCTTC,CASRIRARDPFNEQFF
TRBD2,TRBJ2-2,TRBV27,NA,TGTGCCAGCAGTTTATATAAGCGGGGGAATTACGAGGACACCGGGGAGCTGTTTTTT,CASSLYKRGNYEDTGELFF
TRBD2,TRBJ2-4,TRBV4-2,NA,TGTGCCAGCAGCCAAAGACTAGCGGGGGTCGCCAAAAACATTCAGTACTTC,CASSQRLAGVAKNIQYF
NA,TRBJ2-7,TRBV2,NA,TGTGCCGGGGGCTTGAGCTTCGAGCAGTACTTC,CAGGLSFEQYF
NA,TRBJ1-5,TRBV20-1,NA,TGCAGTGCTAGAGATATACAGGGTACGATTCAGCCCCAGCATTTT,CSARDIQGTIQPQHF
NA,TRBJ1-1,TRBV5-6,NA,TGTGCCAGCAGCTTTCCGACCCGGCGGGAAGCTTTCTTT,CASSFPTRREAFF
TRBD1,TRBJ1-1,TRBV7-2,NA,TGTGCCAGCCGCCGACAGGGGGCAGGGAACACTGAAGCTTTCTTT,CASRRQGAGNTEAFF
NA,TRBJ1-2,TRBV3-1,few,TGTGCCAGCGGGGCCGGAGGAGTCGACTACACCTTC,CASGAGGVDYTF
NA,TRBJ2-3,TRBV3-1,NA,TGTGCCAGCAGCCCGTGGGTAGGGGAGCACGTCACAGATACGCAGTATTTT,CASSPWVGEHVTDTQYF
NA,TRBJ1-6,TRBV11-2,NA,TGTGCCAGCAGCTTAGAACAGTATAATTCACCCCTCCACTTT,CASSLEQYNSPLHF
NA,TRBJ2-5,TRBV5-4,NA,TGTGCCAGCAGCGTGATGGAGACCCAGTACTTC,CASSVMETQYF
NA,TRBJ2-3,TRBV19,few,TGTGCCAGTAGTATATTTCTAGGAGCGGCAGATACGCAGTATTTT,CASSIFLGAADTQYF
TRBD1,TRBJ2-7,TRBV3-1,NA,TGTGCCAGCAGCCGGGACAGGGGCTACGAGCAGTACTTC,CASSRDRGYEQYF
NA,TRBJ1-1,TRBV25-1,many,TGTGCCAGCAGTTCGCCAGGGGTGACTGAAGCTTTCTTT,CASSSPGVTEAFF
NA,TRBJ1-1,TRBV19,NA,TGTGCCAGTAGTTTTCCCGGGACATTGAACACTGAAGCTTTCTTT,CASSFPGTLNTEAFF
NA,TRBJ2-3,TRBV30,few,TGTGCCTGGGGAGGGCTGGAAGATACGCAGTATTTT,CAWGGLEDTQYF
NA,TRBJ2-7,TRBV5-1,NA,TGCGCCAGCAGCTTGGTTCCCTACGAGCAGTACTTC,CASSLVPYEQYF
NA,TRBJ2-2,TRBV20-1,NA,TGCAGTGCTACAGGGAGCGCTGGCACCGGGGAGCTGTTTTTT,CSATGSAGTGELFF
TRBD1,TRBJ2-1,TRBV15,NA,TGTGCCACCAGCAACCCGGGACAGGGGGCGTTAGAGCAGTTCTTC,CATSNPGQGALEQFF
NA,TRBJ2-6,TRBV15,few,TGTGCCACCAGCAGGGGACGAAGCTCTGGGGCCAACGTCCTGACTTTC,CATSRGRSSGANVLTF